Listed below are T cell receptor beta chains from one sample, sequenced in a study of shared clonotypes between healthy human individuals. Produced via immunoSEQ multiplex PCR; TCRdb's table is partial and in-frame only. The repertoire consists of over 950,000 clones, with 77% occurring once and the leading ten covering 0.89%. Material: memory CD4+ T cells from PBMCs. The receptors shown here come from a man in his late teens or twenties in good health. Some clones in this sample may be carry-over from other donors' samples. The CDR3 runs from the conserved cysteine through the conserved F or W. Each record gives: V gene, clone size, CDR3 length, J gene, D gene, CDR3 protein, CDR3 DNA. A D gene is named only where the DNA matches it firmly. The size field is filled for only some rows; it gives once, few, many or a size class.

v_gene: TRBV6-1; abundance: NA; len: 14; j_gene: TRBJ1-2; d_gene: NA; CDR3aa: CASSEAGSYGGYTF; CDR3nt: TGTGCCAGCAGTGAAGCAGGGAGCTACGGGGGCTACACCTTC
v_gene: TRBV9; abundance: NA; len: 16; j_gene: TRBJ2-2; d_gene: TRBD2; CDR3aa: CASSASGNLAAGELFF; CDR3nt: TGTGCCAGCAGCGCTAGCGGGAACCTCGCCGCCGGGGAGCTGTTTTTT
v_gene: TRBV19; abundance: NA; len: 13; j_gene: TRBJ2-5; d_gene: NA; CDR3aa: CASSSGLRETQYF; CDR3nt: TGTGCCAGTAGTTCCGGACTAAGAGAGACCCAGTACTTC
v_gene: TRBV14; abundance: NA; len: 17; j_gene: TRBJ2-7; d_gene: NA; CDR3aa: CASSQFYLRDTTYEQYF; CDR3nt: TGTGCCAGCAGCCAATTTTACTTACGGGACACCACCTACGAGCAGTACTTC
v_gene: TRBV7-3; abundance: NA; len: 16; j_gene: TRBJ2-1; d_gene: TRBD2; CDR3aa: CASSSPGLAGLNEQFF; CDR3nt: TGTGCCAGCAGCTCTCCGGGACTAGCGGGATTAAATGAGCAGTTCTTC
v_gene: TRBV18; abundance: NA; len: 16; j_gene: TRBJ1-3; d_gene: NA; CDR3aa: CASSPEGASSGNTIYF; CDR3nt: TGTGCCAGCTCACCTGAAGGGGCCTCCTCTGGAAACACCATATATTTT
v_gene: TRBV9; abundance: once; len: 14; j_gene: TRBJ2-5; d_gene: TRBD2; CDR3aa: CASSPGTSSETQYF; CDR3nt: TGTGCCAGCAGCCCCGGGACTAGCAGCGAGACCCAGTACTTC
v_gene: TRBV18; abundance: NA; len: 16; j_gene: TRBJ1-1; d_gene: NA; CDR3aa: CASSPGTGGSGTEAFF; CDR3nt: TGTGCCAGCTCACCGGGAACGGGGGGATCAGGAACTGAAGCTTTCTTT
v_gene: TRBV11-2; abundance: few; len: 15; j_gene: TRBJ1-3; d_gene: NA; CDR3aa: CASSFPPGLGNTIYF; CDR3nt: TGTGCCAGCAGCTTTCCCCCTGGTTTGGGAAACACCATATATTTT
v_gene: TRBV21-1; abundance: NA; len: 8; j_gene: TRBJ1-5; d_gene: NA; CDR3aa: CAKREQHF; CDR3nt: TGTGCCAAAAGGGAGCAGCATTTT
v_gene: TRBV28; abundance: NA; len: 16; j_gene: TRBJ2-1; d_gene: TRBD2; CDR3aa: CASSLGGLAVYNEQFF; CDR3nt: TGTGCCAGCAGTTTAGGCGGACTAGCGGTCTACAATGAGCAGTTCTTC
v_gene: TRBV11-1; abundance: NA; len: 16; j_gene: TRBJ2-1; d_gene: NA; CDR3aa: CASSSTPGPTGNEQFF; CDR3nt: TGTGCCAGCAGCTCGACCCCTGGCCCAACAGGAAATGAGCAGTTCTTC
v_gene: TRBV25-1; abundance: NA; len: 14; j_gene: TRBJ1-2; d_gene: NA; CDR3aa: CASSEQGSLGGYTF; CDR3nt: TGTGCCAGCAGTGAACAGGGCAGCCTAGGTGGCTACACCTTC
v_gene: TRBV7-2; abundance: NA; len: 15; j_gene: TRBJ1-2; d_gene: NA; CDR3aa: CASSPRQKVNYGYTF; CDR3nt: TGTGCCAGCAGCCCTAGACAGAAGGTTAACTACGGCTACACATTC
v_gene: TRBV7-9; abundance: NA; len: 16; j_gene: TRBJ2-7; d_gene: TRBD1; CDR3aa: CASSVTGTGGSHEQYF; CDR3nt: TGTGCCAGCAGCGTTACCGGGACAGGGGGCTCTCACGAGCAGTACTTC
v_gene: TRBV14; abundance: NA; len: 14; j_gene: TRBJ1-1; d_gene: NA; CDR3aa: CASRALDRNTEAFF; CDR3nt: TGTGCCAGCAGGGCTCTCGACAGGAACACTGAAGCTTTCTTT
v_gene: TRBV7-9; abundance: few; len: 15; j_gene: TRBJ2-1; d_gene: NA; CDR3aa: CATSRKEGRYNEQFF; CDR3nt: TGTGCCACCTCTCGGAAGGAGGGGAGGTACAATGAGCAGTTCTTC
v_gene: TRBV10-3; abundance: few; len: 12; j_gene: TRBJ1-2; d_gene: NA; CDR3aa: CATTEAGYGYTF; CDR3nt: TGTGCCACTACTGAAGCTGGCTATGGCTACACCTTC
v_gene: TRBV28; abundance: few; len: 13; j_gene: TRBJ1-1; d_gene: NA; CDR3aa: CASTSGQNTEAFF; CDR3nt: TGTGCCAGCACCTCGGGTCAGAACACTGAAGCTTTCTTT
v_gene: TRBV18; abundance: few; len: 13; j_gene: TRBJ2-2; d_gene: NA; CDR3aa: CASSRVNTGELFF; CDR3nt: TGTGCCAGCTCACGTGTCAACACCGGGGAGCTGTTTTTT
v_gene: TRBV19; abundance: NA; len: 16; j_gene: TRBJ2-5; d_gene: TRBD2; CDR3aa: CASSPGSAGGRETQYF; CDR3nt: TGTGCCAGTAGTCCGGGATCGGCGGGAGGGCGGGAGACCCAGTACTTC
v_gene: TRBV11-1; abundance: once; len: 13; j_gene: TRBJ1-1; d_gene: NA; CDR3aa: CASTIMLDTEAFF; CDR3nt: TGTGCCAGCACCATTATGTTGGACACTGAAGCTTTCTTT
v_gene: TRBV6-1; abundance: few; len: 16; j_gene: TRBJ1-2; d_gene: NA; CDR3aa: CASSEGFSGAYYGYTF; CDR3nt: TGTGCCAGCAGTGAAGGGTTCTCAGGAGCCTACTATGGCTACACCTTC
v_gene: TRBV7-2; abundance: NA; len: 15; j_gene: TRBJ2-4; d_gene: NA; CDR3aa: CASSLGWGAKNIQYF; CDR3nt: TGTGCCAGCAGCTTAGGGTGGGGGGCCAAAAACATTCAGTACTTC
v_gene: TRBV5-4; abundance: once; len: 15; j_gene: TRBJ2-3; d_gene: TRBD2; CDR3aa: CASSLERELGDTQYF; CDR3nt: TGTGCCAGCAGCTTGGAGCGGGAGTTGGGAGATACGCAGTATTTT
v_gene: TRBV7-3; abundance: NA; len: 15; j_gene: TRBJ2-7; d_gene: TRBD1; CDR3aa: CASSSSGTGPHEQYF; CDR3nt: TGTGCCAGCAGCTCATCCGGGACAGGTCCCCACGAGCAGTACTTC
v_gene: TRBV4-3; abundance: NA; len: 15; j_gene: TRBJ2-1; d_gene: NA; CDR3aa: CASSHQAGSYNEQFF; CDR3nt: TGCGCCAGCAGCCACCAAGCGGGCTCCTACAATGAGCAGTTCTTC
v_gene: TRBV27; abundance: once; len: 17; j_gene: TRBJ2-7; d_gene: NA; CDR3aa: CASSSHSAPSRVYEQYF; CDR3nt: TGTGCCAGCAGCTCACATAGCGCCCCGTCTAGGGTTTACGAGCAGTACTTC
v_gene: TRBV10-1; abundance: NA; len: 12; j_gene: TRBJ2-1; d_gene: NA; CDR3aa: CASSGTYNEQFF; CDR3nt: TGCGCCAGCAGTGGCACCTACAATGAGCAGTTCTTC
v_gene: TRBV7-6; abundance: NA; len: 17; j_gene: TRBJ2-1; d_gene: NA; CDR3aa: CASSLSGPPSSYNEQFF; CDR3nt: TGTGCCAGCAGCTTATCGGGTCCTCCCAGCTCCTACAATGAGCAGTTCTTC
v_gene: TRBV19; abundance: few; len: 15; j_gene: TRBJ2-2; d_gene: NA; CDR3aa: CASSGFQENTGELFF; CDR3nt: TGTGCCAGTAGTGGGTTTCAAGAAAACACCGGGGAGCTGTTTTTT
v_gene: TRBV4-1; abundance: NA; len: 16; j_gene: TRBJ2-2; d_gene: TRBD1; CDR3aa: CASSPVRGRDTGELFF; CDR3nt: TGCGCCAGCAGCCCGGTAAGGGGGCGCGACACCGGGGAGCTGTTTTTT
v_gene: TRBV6-4; abundance: NA; len: 13; j_gene: TRBJ2-3; d_gene: NA; CDR3aa: CASRNSYGDTQYF; CDR3nt: TGTGCCAGCAGAAATTCCTACGGGGATACGCAGTATTTT
v_gene: TRBV18; abundance: NA; len: 14; j_gene: TRBJ1-4; d_gene: NA; CDR3aa: CASSAQSTNEKLFF; CDR3nt: TGTGCCAGCTCCGCGCAGTCAACTAATGAAAAACTGTTTTTT
v_gene: TRBV7-2; abundance: NA; len: 17; j_gene: TRBJ1-2; d_gene: TRBD1; CDR3aa: CASSLAGQRNEFYGYTF; CDR3nt: TGTGCCAGCAGCTTAGCGGGACAGCGAAATGAATTCTATGGCTACACCTTC
v_gene: TRBV10-3; abundance: many; len: 16; j_gene: TRBJ2-3; d_gene: TRBD2; CDR3aa: CAISEGLAGVTDTQYF; CDR3nt: TGTGCCATCAGTGAGGGGCTAGCGGGGGTCACAGATACGCAGTATTTT
v_gene: TRBV5-1; abundance: once; len: 15; j_gene: TRBJ2-1; d_gene: NA; CDR3aa: CASSSQGASYNEQFF; CDR3nt: TGCGCCAGCAGCTCCCAAGGTGCGTCCTACAATGAGCAGTTCTTC
v_gene: TRBV11-2; abundance: NA; len: 14; j_gene: TRBJ1-3; d_gene: NA; CDR3aa: CASSLGVSGNTIYF; CDR3nt: TGTGCCAGCAGCTTGGGGGTCTCTGGAAACACCATATATTTT
v_gene: TRBV7-9; abundance: NA; len: 11; j_gene: TRBJ1-4; d_gene: NA; CDR3aa: CASSLNEKLFF; CDR3nt: TGTGCCAGCAGCTTAAATGAAAAACTGTTTTTT
v_gene: TRBV19; abundance: NA; len: 15; j_gene: TRBJ1-4; d_gene: TRBD1; CDR3aa: CASSMSGTVSEKLFF; CDR3nt: TGTGCCAGTAGTATGTCCGGGACAGTCAGTGAAAAACTGTTTTTT
v_gene: TRBV6-4; abundance: NA; len: 16; j_gene: TRBJ2-1; d_gene: TRBD1; CDR3aa: CASSELTGPNYNEQFF; CDR3nt: TGTGCCAGCAGTGAGTTGACAGGGCCCAACTACAATGAGCAGTTCTTC
v_gene: TRBV7-6; abundance: NA; len: 14; j_gene: TRBJ2-5; d_gene: TRBD1; CDR3aa: CASSTGASQETQYF; CDR3nt: TGTGCCAGCTCGACAGGGGCCAGCCAAGAGACCCAGTACTTC
v_gene: TRBV6-4; abundance: once; len: 15; j_gene: TRBJ2-1; d_gene: TRBD1; CDR3aa: CASSRDRATYNEQFF; CDR3nt: TGTGCCAGCAGCCGGGACAGGGCCACCTACAATGAGCAGTTCTTC